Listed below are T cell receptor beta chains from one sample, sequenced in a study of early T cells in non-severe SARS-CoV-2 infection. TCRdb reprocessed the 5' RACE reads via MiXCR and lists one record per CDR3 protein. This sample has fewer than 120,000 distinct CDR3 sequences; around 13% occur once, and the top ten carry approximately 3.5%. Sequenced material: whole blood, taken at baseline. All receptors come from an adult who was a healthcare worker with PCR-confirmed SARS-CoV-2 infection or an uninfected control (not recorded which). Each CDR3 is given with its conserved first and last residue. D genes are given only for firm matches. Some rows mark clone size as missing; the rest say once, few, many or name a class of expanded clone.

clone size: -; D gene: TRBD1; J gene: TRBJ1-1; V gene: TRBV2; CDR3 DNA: TGTGCCAGCACCCAGAGTAGGACAGGGGAGAACACTGAAGCTTTCTTT; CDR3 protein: CASTQSRTGENTEAFF
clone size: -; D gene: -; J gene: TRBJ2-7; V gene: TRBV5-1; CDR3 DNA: TGCGCCAGCAGCCGAAGGAGCTCCTACGAGCAGTACTTC; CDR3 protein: CASSRRSSYEQYF
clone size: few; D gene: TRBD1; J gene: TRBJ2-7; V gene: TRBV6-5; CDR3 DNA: TGTGCCAGCAGTCCCGGGACAGGATACCAGCAGTACTTC; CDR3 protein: CASSPGTGYQQYF
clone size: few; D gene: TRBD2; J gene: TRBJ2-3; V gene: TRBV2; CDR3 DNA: TGTGCCAGCAGTGATAGCGGGGGAAGCACAGATACGCAGTATTTT; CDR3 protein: CASSDSGGSTDTQYF
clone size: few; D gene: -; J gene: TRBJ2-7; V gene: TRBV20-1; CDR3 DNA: TGCAGTGCTTCGGGTCTCCGGACGGCGAGCTCCTACGAGCAGTACTTC; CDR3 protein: CSASGLRTASSYEQYF
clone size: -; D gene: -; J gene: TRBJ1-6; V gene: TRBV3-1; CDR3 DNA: TGTGCCAGCAGCCAAGAGTCAGCAGGTTATAATTCACCCCTCCACTTT; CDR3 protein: CASSQESAGYNSPLHF
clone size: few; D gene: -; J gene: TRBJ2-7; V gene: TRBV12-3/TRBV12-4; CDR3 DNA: TGTGCCAGCAGTTTCGGTCAGGGGGGGTACGAGCAGTACTTC; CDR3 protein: CASSFGQGGYEQYF
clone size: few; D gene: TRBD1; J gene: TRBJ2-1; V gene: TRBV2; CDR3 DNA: TGTGCCAGCAGTGGGACAGGGGGCCTAGAGAGCTCCTACAATGAGCAGTTCTTC; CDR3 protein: CASSGTGGLESSYNEQFF
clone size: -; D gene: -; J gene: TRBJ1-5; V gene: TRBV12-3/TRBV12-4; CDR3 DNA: TGTGCCAGCACCGGGGCCCTGAATCAGCCCCAGCATTTT; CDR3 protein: CASTGALNQPQHF
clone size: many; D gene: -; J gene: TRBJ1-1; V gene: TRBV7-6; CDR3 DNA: TGTGCCAGCCGAACAGGGCCGAACACTGAAGCTTTCTTT; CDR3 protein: CASRTGPNTEAFF
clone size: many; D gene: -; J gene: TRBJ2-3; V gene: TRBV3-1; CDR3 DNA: TGTGCCAGCAGTCCCGGAGATACGCAGTATTTT; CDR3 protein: CASSPGDTQYF
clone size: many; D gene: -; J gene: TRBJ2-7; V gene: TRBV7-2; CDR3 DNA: TGTGCCAGCAGGACTACCGGGACAAGCCCATCCGAGCAGTACTTC; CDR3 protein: CASRTTGTSPSEQYF
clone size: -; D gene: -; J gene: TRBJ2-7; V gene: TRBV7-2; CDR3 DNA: TGTGCCAGCAGCTTAGAACCCCTTTCCTACGAGCAGTACTTC; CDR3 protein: CASSLEPLSYEQYF
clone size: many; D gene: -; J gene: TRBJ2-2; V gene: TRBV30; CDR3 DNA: TGTGCCTGGAGCAACCCCGGAAGGACCGGGGAGCTGTTTTTT; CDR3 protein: CAWSNPGRTGELFF
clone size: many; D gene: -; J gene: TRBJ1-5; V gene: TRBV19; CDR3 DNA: TGTGCCAGTAGCTCGGTGTGGCCCCAGCATTTT; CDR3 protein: CASSSVWPQHF
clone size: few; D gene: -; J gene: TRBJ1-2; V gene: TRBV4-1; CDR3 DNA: TGCGCCAGCAGCCAAGAACGTATACGAGACTATGGCTACACCTTC; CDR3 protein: CASSQERIRDYGYTF
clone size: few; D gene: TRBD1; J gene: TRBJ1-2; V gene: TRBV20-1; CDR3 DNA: TGCAGTGCCAGGGGGCATCTTGGCTACACCTTC; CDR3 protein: CSARGHLGYTF
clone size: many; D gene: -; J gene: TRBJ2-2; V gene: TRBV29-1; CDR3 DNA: TGCAGCGTTGAAGGGACAGCCAACACCGGGGAGCTGTTTTTT; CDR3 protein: CSVEGTANTGELFF
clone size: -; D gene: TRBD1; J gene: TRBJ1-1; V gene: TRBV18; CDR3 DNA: TGTGCCAGCTCACCCCGGGGACAGGGGGCTTATTATTTGGACACTGAAGCTTTCTTT; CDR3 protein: CASSPRGQGAYYLDTEAFF
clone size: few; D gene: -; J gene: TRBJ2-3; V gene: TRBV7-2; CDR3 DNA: TGTGCCAGCAGCTTAGTTCTAGCTAGCACAGATACGCAGTATTTT; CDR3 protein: CASSLVLASTDTQYF
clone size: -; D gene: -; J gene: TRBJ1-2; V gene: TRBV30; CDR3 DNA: TGTGCCTGGCTAGAGCCCAGAGACTATGGCTACACCTTC; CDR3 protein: CAWLEPRDYGYTF
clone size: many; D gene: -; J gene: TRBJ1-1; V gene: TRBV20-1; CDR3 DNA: TGCAGTGCTAGAGATGGGGGGAACACTGAAGCTTTCTTT; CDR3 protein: CSARDGGNTEAFF
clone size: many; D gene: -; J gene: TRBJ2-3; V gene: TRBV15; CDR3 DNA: TGTGCCACCAGCAGAGGGACAGGCACAGATACGCAGTATTTT; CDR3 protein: CATSRGTGTDTQYF
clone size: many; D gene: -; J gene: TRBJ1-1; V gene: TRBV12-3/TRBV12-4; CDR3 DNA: TGTGCCAGCAGTTTACTGAACACTGAAGCTTTCTTT; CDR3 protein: CASSLLNTEAFF
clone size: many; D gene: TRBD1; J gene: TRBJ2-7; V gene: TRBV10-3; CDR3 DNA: TGTGCCATCAGTCCGGACAGGGACGACTACGAGCAGTACTTC; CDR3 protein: CAISPDRDDYEQYF
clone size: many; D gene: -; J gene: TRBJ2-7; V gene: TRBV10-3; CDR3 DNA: TGTGCCATCAGGGCTCCGGGCTCTACCTACGAGCAGTACTTC; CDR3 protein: CAIRAPGSTYEQYF
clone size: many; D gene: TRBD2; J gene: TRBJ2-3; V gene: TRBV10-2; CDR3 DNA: TGCGCCAGCTGCCGAGGCGGGGGGGCCACAGATACGCAGTATTTT; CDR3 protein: CASCRGGGATDTQYF
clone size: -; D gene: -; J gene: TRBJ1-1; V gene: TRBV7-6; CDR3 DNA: TGTGCCAGCAGCTTAGCCCCCTGGCAGGGGACCACTGAAGCTTTCTTT; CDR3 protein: CASSLAPWQGTTEAFF
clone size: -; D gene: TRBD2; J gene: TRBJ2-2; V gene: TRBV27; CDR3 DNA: TGTGCCAGCAGGCCGAGCGACCGGGGGGGCCGCGGGGAGCTGTTTTTT; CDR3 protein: CASRPSDRGGRGELFF
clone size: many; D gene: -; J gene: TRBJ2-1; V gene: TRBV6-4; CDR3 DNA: TGTGCCAGCAGTGACGTTGGGGGCTCCTACAATGAGCAGTTCTTC; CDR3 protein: CASSDVGGSYNEQFF
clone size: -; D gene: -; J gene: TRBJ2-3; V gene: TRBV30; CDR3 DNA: TGTGCCTGGAGTCCCAAAGCAGATACGCAGTATTTT; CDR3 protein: CAWSPKADTQYF
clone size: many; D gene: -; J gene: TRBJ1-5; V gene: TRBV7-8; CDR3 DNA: TGTGCCAGCATGGGTGGGAGCAATCAGCCCCAGCATTTT; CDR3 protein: CASMGGSNQPQHF
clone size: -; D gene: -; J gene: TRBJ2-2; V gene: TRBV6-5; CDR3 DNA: TGTGCCAGCAGGACTCCAACCACCGGGGAGCTGTTTTTT; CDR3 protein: CASRTPTTGELFF
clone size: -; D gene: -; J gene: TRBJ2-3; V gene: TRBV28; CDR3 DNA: TGTGCCAGCAGTTTATTTTTCAGGGTGTCTAGCACAGATACGCAGTATTTT; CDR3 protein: CASSLFFRVSSTDTQYF
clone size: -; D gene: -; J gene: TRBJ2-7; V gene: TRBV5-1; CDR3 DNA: TGCGCCAGCAGCCCCGGGACGGCGGGCTACGAGCAGTACTTC; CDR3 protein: CASSPGTAGYEQYF
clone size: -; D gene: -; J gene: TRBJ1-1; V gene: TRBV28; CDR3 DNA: TGTGCCAGCAGCCGTCCGGGAGGCACTGAAGCTTTCTTT; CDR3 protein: CASSRPGGTEAFF
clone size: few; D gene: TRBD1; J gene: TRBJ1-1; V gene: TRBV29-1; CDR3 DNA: TGCAGCGTTGCGTGGGACAGGAACACTGAAGCTTTCTTT; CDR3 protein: CSVAWDRNTEAFF
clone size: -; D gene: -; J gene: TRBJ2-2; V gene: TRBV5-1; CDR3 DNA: TGCGCCAGCAGCTTGCCCGGTACCGGGGAGCTGTTTTTT; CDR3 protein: CASSLPGTGELFF
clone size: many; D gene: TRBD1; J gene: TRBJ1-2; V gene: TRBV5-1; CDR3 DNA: TGCGCCAGCAGCTTGTTGGACAGGGGAATCTATGGCTACACCTTC; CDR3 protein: CASSLLDRGIYGYTF
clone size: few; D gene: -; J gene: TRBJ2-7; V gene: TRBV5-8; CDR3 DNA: TGTGCCAGCAGCCGATCCCTTAAGACACCTATGTCCTACGAGCAGTACTTC; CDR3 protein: CASSRSLKTPMSYEQYF
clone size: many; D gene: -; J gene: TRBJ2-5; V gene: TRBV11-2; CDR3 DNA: TGTGCCAGCAGCTTTCGGGAGATTCAAGAGACCCAGTACTTC; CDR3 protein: CASSFREIQETQYF
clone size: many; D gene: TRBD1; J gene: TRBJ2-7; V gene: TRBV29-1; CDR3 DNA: TGCAGCGTTGGGGACAGGGGGCCTGGCGAGCAGTACTTC; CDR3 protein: CSVGDRGPGEQYF
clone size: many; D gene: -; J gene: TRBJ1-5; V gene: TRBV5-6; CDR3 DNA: TGTGCCAGCAGCTTGGGGAATCAGCCCCAGCATTTT; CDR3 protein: CASSLGNQPQHF
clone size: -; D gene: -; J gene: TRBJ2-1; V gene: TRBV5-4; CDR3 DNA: TGTGCCAGCAGCTTCCACGGGGCGGGCTACAATGAGCAGTTCTTC; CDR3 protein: CASSFHGAGYNEQFF
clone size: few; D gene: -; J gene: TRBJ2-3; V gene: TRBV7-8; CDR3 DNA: TGTGCCAGCAGCTTAGTCCCCCTGAACACAGATACGCAGTATTTT; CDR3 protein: CASSLVPLNTDTQYF
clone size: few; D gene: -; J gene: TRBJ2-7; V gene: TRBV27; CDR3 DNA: TGTGCCAGCAGTCGCTACTCCACTCAGGGGGGCCAGGACTACGAGCAGTACTTC; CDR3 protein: CASSRYSTQGGQDYEQYF
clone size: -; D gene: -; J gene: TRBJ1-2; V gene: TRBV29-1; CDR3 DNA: TGCAGCGTTGAATACAGGGACGGCTACACCTTC; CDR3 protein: CSVEYRDGYTF
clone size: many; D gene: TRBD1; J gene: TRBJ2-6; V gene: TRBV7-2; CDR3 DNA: TGTGCCAGCAGCAGACAGGGATTGGTCTCTGGGGCCAACGTCCTGACTTTC; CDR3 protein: CASSRQGLVSGANVLTF
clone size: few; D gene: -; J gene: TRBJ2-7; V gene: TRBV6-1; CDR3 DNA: TGTGCCAGCACGGTCCGGCTCCCCTCCTACGAGCAGTACTTC; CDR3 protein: CASTVRLPSYEQYF
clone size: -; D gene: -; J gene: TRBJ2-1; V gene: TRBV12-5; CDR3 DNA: TGTGCTAGTGGTTTGTGGACTTACAATGAGCAGTTCTTC; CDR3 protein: CASGLWTYNEQFF